The source of this T cell receptor beta chain is a study of blood T cell repertoires in COVID-19. Study-level background: Material from acute and convalescent COVID-19 was sourced from the United States, Italy and Spain. Sample material is recorded as cDNA or gDNA derived from T cells, B-cell-depleted T cells, or PBMCs.

CDR3 length: 13 residues. The germline CDR1 and CDR2 sequences are SGHTA and FQGNSA. V lost 5 bases, J lost 7 bases, and 15 bases lay in between. This clone was counted once. In the authors' workflow: Scientists estimated how many nucleated cells there were by amplifying reference gene primers. Repertoires were generated with immunoSEQ multiplex PCR, while TCRdb's copy carries only in-frame clones and drops some. Clone size and the V and J calls come from that table; the DNA yielded D and trimming. The table lists some 220,000 clones, around 80% of them singletons. Sequences were obtained from peripheral blood. The chain uses TRBV7-2 and TRBJ2-7; tentative D call: TRBD1 (8 bases). This receptor was taken from a man aged 50 or older with active or convalescent COVID-19. The CDR3 loop reads CASSIQGGREQYF. The CDR3 region has the DNA TGTGCCAGCAGCATACAGGGGGGGCGGGAGCAGTACTTC. The whole variable domain, filled in from reference TRBV7-2 and TRBJ2-7, reads GAGVSQSPSNKVTEKGKDVELRCDPISGHTALYWYRQSLGQGLEFLIYFQGNSAPDKSGLPSDRFSAERTGGSVSTLTIQRTQQEDSAVYLCASSIQGGREQYFGPGTRLTVT.